This record covers a single TCR beta chain. As yet, its antigen is unknown. Data came from immunoSEQ multiplex PCR; TCRdb stores just in-frame clones and leaves some out. The sample lists about 130,000 clones; just under 80% were seen once. The data were taken from a study of a mutant IDH1 vaccine in newly diagnosed glioma. Time point: week 11, during vaccination. The investigators gave 300 ug of mutant IDH1 20-mer peptide in each vaccine dose, together with topical imiquimod. This CDR3 spans 18 amino acids. CDR1 and CDR2 from the germline V gene are SGHTA and FQGNSA. The junction had 7 bases not matched to a gene; V was cut back by 7 bases and J by 0 bases.

This rearrangement joins TRBV7-2 to TRBJ2-3; 16 bases match TRBD2. The source is a man aged 35 to 55 with glioma. Sequencing was performed on PBMCs, taken from a glioma patient whose treatment included an IDH1 peptide vaccine. The CDR3, as DNA: TGTGCCAGCAACCTGGGACTAGCGGGGGGGCAAAGCACAGATACGCAGTATTTT. As protein: CASNLGLAGGQSTDTQYF.